The entry that follows covers one T cell receptor beta chain sequence. Its antigen remains unidentified. Produced via immunoSEQ multiplex PCR; TCRdb's table is partial and in-frame only. This table has hundreds of thousands of clones, around nine tenths appearing once. The treatment was: about 20 received Ad26.COV2.S at low or high dose, single or two shots; several received placebo; per-sample allocation not given. Specimen acquisition occurred on day 63 following the initial vaccine or placebo injection. The germline V gene has CDR1 MGHRA and CDR2 YSYEKL. V lost 3 bases, J lost 2 bases, and 13 bases lay in between. The CDR3 length is 15 residues. The data were taken from a study of Ad26.COV2.S vaccination and SARS-CoV-2 variants. Across the whole study: Intramuscularly, Ad26.COV2.S was given either once or twice, 56 days apart.

Study outcomes and limitations: Breadth, reportedly substantial, characterized the spike-specific CD8+ and CD4+ T cell responses after vaccination.

The sequence was obtained from a person aged 18-65 years who received the Ad26.COV2.S COVID-19 vaccine or a placebo. The V and J genes are TRBV4-1 and TRBJ1-2, with D possibly being TRBD1 (6 bases). This specimen was peripheral blood, taken in a trial of Ad26.COV2.S vaccine versus placebo. CDR3 nucleotide sequence: TGCGCCAGCAGCCACCCCGGGACAAGGAACTATGGCTACACCTTC. Its translation is CASSHPGTRNYGYTF.